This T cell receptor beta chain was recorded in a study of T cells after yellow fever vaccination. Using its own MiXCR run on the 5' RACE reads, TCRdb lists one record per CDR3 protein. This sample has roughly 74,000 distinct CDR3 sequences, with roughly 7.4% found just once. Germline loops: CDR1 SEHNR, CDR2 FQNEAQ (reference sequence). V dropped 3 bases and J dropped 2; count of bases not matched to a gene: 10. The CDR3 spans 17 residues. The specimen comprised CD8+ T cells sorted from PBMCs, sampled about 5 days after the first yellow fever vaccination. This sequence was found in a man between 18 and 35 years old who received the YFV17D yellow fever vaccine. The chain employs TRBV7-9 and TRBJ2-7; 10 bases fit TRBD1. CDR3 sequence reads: CASSFSPRDRGPYEQYF. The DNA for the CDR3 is TGTGCCAGCAGCTTCAGTCCCCGGGACAGGGGTCCCTACGAGCAGTACTTC.